The TCR beta chain under discussion was sequenced for a study of blood T cells in healthy people across ages. The wider study: About one barcoded TCR beta cDNA was captured per two T cells.

Per germline, CDR1 SQVTM and CDR2 ANQGSEA. The CDR3 is 12 residues long. V was pared by 1 base and J by 6 bases, with 10 bases between. Note on this clonotype: Its antigen is not identified.

Primed by a sample-barcoded 5' primer and a J-beta primer mix, a second PCR proceeded for roughly 7 to 11 cycles. Samples each returned at least 2.5 million CDR3-containing paired-end reads. MiXCR, run by TCRdb on the 5' RACE reads, gives a single entry per CDR3 protein. The sample shows 1.6 million or so distinct CDR3 sequences, about 35% of them seen only once. General study results and limits: Both naive CD4+ cell counts and diversity were greater in long-lived donors than in aged donors. A roughly linear fall in TCR beta diversity per million T cells was seen with increasing age.

Sequencing was done on a sample of blood. The receptor was isolated from a woman aged 30 to 39 in good health. The chain combines TRBV29-1 with TRBJ2-7; TRBD1 or TRBD2 may be the D gene (6 bases each). The CDR3 region has the DNA TGCAGCGTTGAAGTGGGGGGCTTCGAGCAGTACTTC. Translating gives CSVEVGGFEQYF.